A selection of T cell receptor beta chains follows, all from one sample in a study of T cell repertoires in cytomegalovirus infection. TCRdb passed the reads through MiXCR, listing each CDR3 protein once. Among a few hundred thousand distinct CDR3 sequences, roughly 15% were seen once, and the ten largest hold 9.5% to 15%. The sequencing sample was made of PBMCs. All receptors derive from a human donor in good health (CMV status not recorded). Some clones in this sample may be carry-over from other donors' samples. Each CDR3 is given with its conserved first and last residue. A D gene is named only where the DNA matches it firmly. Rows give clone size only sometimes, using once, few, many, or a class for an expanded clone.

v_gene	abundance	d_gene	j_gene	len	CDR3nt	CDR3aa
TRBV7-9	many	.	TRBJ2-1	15	TGTGCCAGCAGCTTAGCCCTGGGACGTAATTTAAAGCAGTTCTTC	CASSLALGRNLKQFF
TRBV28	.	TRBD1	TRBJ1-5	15	TGTGCCAGCAGTCCGCCGACAGGGAGTGGCCAGCCCCAGCATTTT	CASSPPTGSGQPQHF
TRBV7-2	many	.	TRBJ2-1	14	TGTGCCAGCAGCACCCAGACGCGAGGCAATGAGCAGTTCTTC	CASSTQTRGNEQFF
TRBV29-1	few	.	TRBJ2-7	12	TGCAGCGTTGAGTCGATGGACTACGAGCAGTACTTC	CSVESMDYEQYF
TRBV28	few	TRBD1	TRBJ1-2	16	TGTGCCAGCAGTTTGGGACAGGGGGCGCCGGGGTATGGCTACACCTTC	CASSLGQGAPGYGYTF
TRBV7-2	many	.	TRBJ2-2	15	TGTGCCAGCAGCTATAGGGAGGAGAACACCGGGGAGCTGTTTTTT	CASSYREENTGELFF
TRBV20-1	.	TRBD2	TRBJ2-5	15	TGCAGTGCTATTGGGACTAGCGGGGGGATTGAGACCCAGTACTTC	CSAIGTSGGIETQYF
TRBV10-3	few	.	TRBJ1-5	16	TGTGCCATCAGGTACGGGGGACAAGGGCTGCGTTGGCCCCAGCATTTT	CAIRYGGQGLRWPQHF
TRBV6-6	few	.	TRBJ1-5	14	TGTGCCAGCAGTTATACGGAATATGATCGGCCCCAGCATTTT	CASSYTEYDRPQHF
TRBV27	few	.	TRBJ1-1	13	TGTGCCAGCAGTTTCCCGGGACGGCTTGAAGCTTTCTTT	CASSFPGRLEAFF
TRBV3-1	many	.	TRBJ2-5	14	TGTGCCAGCAGCTACGGGACCCAAAAAGAGACCCAGTACTTC	CASSYGTQKETQYF
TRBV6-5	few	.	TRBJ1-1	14	TGTGCCAGCAGTTACGACTGGGCGTGGACTGAAGCTTTCTTT	CASSYDWAWTEAFF
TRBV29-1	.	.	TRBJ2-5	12	TGCAGCGTCAGACGCACCCAAGAGACCCAGTACTTC	CSVRRTQETQYF
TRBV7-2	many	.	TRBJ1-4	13	TGTGCCAGCAGTCCCCCGGGGGGTCGGAAACTGTTTTTT	CASSPPGGRKLFF
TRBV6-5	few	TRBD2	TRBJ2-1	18	TGTGCCAGCAGTTCTTCCTCTACTAGCGGGGGGAGATACAATGAGCAGTTCTTC	CASSSSSTSGGRYNEQFF
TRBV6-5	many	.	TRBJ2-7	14	TGTGCCAGCAGAAACCGGGCCCCATCCTACGAGCAGTACTTC	CASRNRAPSYEQYF
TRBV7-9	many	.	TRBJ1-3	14	TGTGCCAGCAGCTTAAGGGAAGAATCGGACACCATATATTTT	CASSLREESDTIYF
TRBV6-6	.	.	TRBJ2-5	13	TGTGCCAGCAGTTCCCCTGACGGTGGCGCCCAGTACTTC	CASSSPDGGAQYF
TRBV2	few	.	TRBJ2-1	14	TGTGCCAGCGGCCGGTTACAGGATTACAATGAGCAGTTCTTC	CASGRLQDYNEQFF
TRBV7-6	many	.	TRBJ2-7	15	TGTGCCAGCAGCCGGAACTTGGGGACAAACTACGAGCAGTACTTC	CASSRNLGTNYEQYF
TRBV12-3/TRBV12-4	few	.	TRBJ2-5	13	TGTGCCAGCAGTTTTCAGGGCCGCGGGACCCAGTACTTC	CASSFQGRGTQYF
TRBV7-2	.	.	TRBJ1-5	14	TGTGCCAGCAGCTTAGTTTCAGGGTCTCAGCCCCAGCATTTT	CASSLVSGSQPQHF